What follows are 11 T cell receptor beta chains derived from one specimen sequenced in a study of blood T cell repertoires in COVID-19. TCRdb's copy holds only in-frame clones and misses some; the assay was immunoSEQ multiplex PCR. This sample yields some 320,000 clones, of which 75% to 85% are seen a single time; 7.2% belongs to the top ten. The source material was peripheral blood. These receptor sequences come from a human donor in a cohort sampled during active COVID-19.

The chain joins TRBV29-1 to TRBJ1-2; the match to TRBD1 covers 9 bases. The germline gives CDR1 SQVTM, CDR2 ANQGSEA. There are 14 residues in the CDR3. V shed 7 bases, J shed 0 bases, and the junction held 6 bases outside the gene matches. The CDR3 nucleotides read TGCAGCGCGGGGGACAGGGCTTCTAACTATGGCTACACCTTC. Translated, it gives CSAGDRASNYGYTF.

J is TRBJ1-6 and V is TRBV3-1 (or the pseudogene TRBV3-2); the D is unclear. The germline V and J ends were trimmed by 1 base and 0 bases, with 7 bases remaining between them. This CDR3 has 16 amino acids. The germline V gene has CDR1 LGHDT and CDR2 YNNKEL (reference sequence). Written as DNA, the CDR3 is TGTGCCAGCAGCCAAGGTGGGAGCTCCTATAATTCACCCCTCCACTTT. Translated: CASSQGGSSYNSPLHF.

The chain uses TRBV2 and TRBJ2-1; 10 positions agree with TRBD2. The length of the CDR3 is 16 residues. V was clipped by 5 bases and J by 6 bases; unmatched bases: 10. Germline assignment: CDR1 SNHLY and CDR2 FYNNEI. The CDR3 bases are TGTGCCAGCAGTACTGATCTAGCGGGGGTAGGCAATGAGCAGTTCTTC. Its translation is CASSTDLAGVGNEQFF.

The chain carries TRBV5-4 and TRBJ1-1; D might be TRBD1 (5 bases). Germline lookup yields CDR1 SGHNT and CDR2 YYREEE (reference sequence). This CDR3 is 14 amino acids long. V shed 4 bases and J shed 2 bases, with 12 bases lying between them. The CDR3 coding sequence is TGTGCCAGCAGCCTTAGACAGACCAACACTGAAGCTTTCTTT. It translates to CASSLRQTNTEAFF.

V and J are TRBV2 and TRBJ2-7; D perhaps matches TRBD1 (6 bases). Germline V gene data show CDR1 as SNHLY and CDR2 as FYNNEI. V lost 11 bases and J 0 bases, leaving 20 bases between the germline ends. The CDR3 is 15 residues long. CDR3 residues: CADKGPTGRSYEQYF. CDR3 DNA sequence: TGTGCCGATAAGGGCCCGACAGGACGCTCCTACGAGCAGTACTTC.

This clone was recorded once. The rearrangement uses TRBV7-3 and TRBJ2-2; D remains unclear. The V gene lost 1 base and the J gene lost 2 bases, with 8 bases spanning the gap. Germline CDR1 and CDR2: SGHTA and FQGTGA. This CDR3 comprises 15 residues. CDR3 DNA: TGTGCCAGCAGCTTAAGGCCGATTAACACCGGGGAGCTGTTTTTT. Encoded protein: CASSLRPINTGELFF. The full variable domain, completed using reference TRBV7-3 and TRBJ2-2, is GAGVSQTPSNKVTEKGKYVELRCDPISGHTALYWYRQSLGQGPEFLIYFQGTGAADDSGLPNDRFFAVRPEGSVSTLKIQRTERGDSAVYLCASSLRPINTGELFFGEGSRLTVL.

This clone was detected only a few times. The chain recombines TRBV7-8 with TRBJ1-1; 7 positions agree with TRBD1. With 8 bases clipped from V and 1 base from J, the junction kept 10 bases outside the gene matches. The length of the CDR3 is 15 residues. Germline V gene data show CDR1 as SGHVS and CDR2 as FQNEAQ. DNA for the CDR3: TGTGCCAGCCGAGATAACCGGGACAGGAACACTGAAGCTTTCTTT. It encodes CASRDNRDRNTEAFF. The variable domain in full, completed from reference TRBV7-8 and TRBJ1-1, reads GAGVSQSPRYKVAKRGQDVALRCDPISGHVSLFWYQQALGQGPEFLTYFQNEAQLDKSGLPSDRFFAERPEGSVSTLKIQRTQQEDSAVYLCASRDNRDRNTEAFFGQGTRLTVV.

The chain couples TRBV21-1 to TRBJ2-3; the table's D gene call, TRBD2, was not cross checked with the DNA. TRBV21-1 is recorded as a pseudogene. This CDR3 has 16 residues. The CDR3 sequence: CASSKSDSFRTDTQYF. The CDR3 DNA is TGTGCCAGCAGCAAATCGGACTCGTTTCGCACAGATACGCAGTATTTT.

There are many counts of this clone. This chain uses TRBV30 with TRBJ1-2; 7 bases are a match to TRBD1. Germline V gene sequence: CDR1 GTSNPN, CDR2 SVGIG (reference sequence). The CDR3 sequence is 14 residues long. J lost 8 bases, V lost 0 bases, and 9 bases had no gene match. As DNA, the CDR3 is TGTGCCTGGAGTGTACAGGAGGGGGCGCGGGGCTACACCTTC. Translation gives CAWSVQEGARGYTF.

The sample holds a few counts of this clone. J is TRBJ1-1 and V is TRBV10-3, with 9 bases aligning to TRBD1. CDR1 is ENHRY, CDR2 SYGVKD, per germline. This CDR3 is built from 14 residues. V lost 8 bases, J lost 5 bases, and 9 bases stayed unmatched. CDR3 amino acids: CAIRQGEGITEAFF. The CDR3, as DNA: TGTGCCATCCGACAGGGGGAAGGGATAACTGAAGCTTTCTTT.

The rearrangement uses TRBV19 and TRBJ1-5; 7 bases agree with TRBD1. The CDR3 extends over 15 amino acids. Germline CDR1 reads LNHDA; CDR2 reads SQIVND (reference sequence). J lost 7 bases, V lost 3 bases, and 9 bases had no gene match. CDR3 protein: CASSMEGARYQPQHF. The DNA of the CDR3 is TGTGCCAGTAGTATGGAGGGGGCCCGGTACCAGCCCCAGCATTTT. Using reference TRBV19 and TRBJ1-5 for the parts outside the CDR3, the full variable domain is DGGITQSPKYLFRKEGQNVTLSCEQNLNHDAMYWYRQDPGQGLRLIYYSQIVNDFQKGDIAEGYSVSREKKESFPLTVTSAQKNPTAFYLCASSMEGARYQPQHFGDGTRLSIL.